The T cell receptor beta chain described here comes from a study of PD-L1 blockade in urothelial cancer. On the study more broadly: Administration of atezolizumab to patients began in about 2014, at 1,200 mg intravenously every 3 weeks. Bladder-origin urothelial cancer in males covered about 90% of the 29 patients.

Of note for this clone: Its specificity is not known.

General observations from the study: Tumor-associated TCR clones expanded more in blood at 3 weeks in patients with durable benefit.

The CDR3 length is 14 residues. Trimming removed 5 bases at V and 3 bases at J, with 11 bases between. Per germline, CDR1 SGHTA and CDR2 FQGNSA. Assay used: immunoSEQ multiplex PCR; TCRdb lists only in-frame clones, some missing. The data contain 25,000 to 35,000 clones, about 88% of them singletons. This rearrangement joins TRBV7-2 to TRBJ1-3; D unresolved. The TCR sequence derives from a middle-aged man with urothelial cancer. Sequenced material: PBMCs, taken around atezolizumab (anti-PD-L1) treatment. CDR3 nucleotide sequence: TGTGCCAGCAGCCGCCGGGGTTATGGAAACACCATATATTTT. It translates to CASSRRGYGNTIYF.